The rows below give T cell receptor beta chains drawn from one sample of a study of memory CD4+ T cells and cytomegalovirus serostatus. Here immunoSEQ multiplex PCR was the method, and the copy in TCRdb shows in-frame clones only, minus some. The sample lists 70,000 to 90,000 clones; about 73% were seen once. Sequencing was done on a sample of memory CD4+ T cells from blood. These receptors originate from an adult in good health and CMV-seropositive. The CDR3 runs from the conserved cysteine through the conserved F or W. The D gene is left open where the match is weak. Clone size, where shown, is once, few, many, or a class for clones that have expanded.

clone_size j_call v_call d_call cdr3_aa cdr3_nt
few TRBJ1-2 TRBV5-4 TRBD1 CASSSGQGESGYTF TGTGCCAGCAGCTCCGGACAGGGGGAGAGTGGCTACACCTTC
- TRBJ2-3 TRBV4-1 - CASSQEPAGASRDTQYF TGCGCCAGCAGCCAAGAACCGGCAGGGGCATCAAGAGATACGCAGTATTTT
few TRBJ1-1 TRBV5-1 - CASSLGDYTEAFF TGCGCCAGCAGCTTGGGGGACTACACTGAAGCTTTCTTT
once TRBJ2-1 TRBV30 - CAWSFKSEQFF TGTGCCTGGAGTTTTAAGAGTGAGCAGTTCTTC
- TRBJ1-2 TRBV19 - CATHRDGNYGYTF TGTGCCACGCACAGGGATGGGAACTATGGCTACACCTTC
- TRBJ1-2 TRBV18 - CASSPLGTMYGYTF TGTGCCAGCTCACCACTGGGGACTATGTATGGCTACACCTTC
few TRBJ1-1 TRBV11-3 TRBD1 CASSSNRGANTEAFF TGTGCCAGCAGCTCTAACAGGGGCGCGAACACTGAAGCTTTCTTT
- TRBJ1-4 TRBV28 TRBD1 CASCRLTAQDRLFF TGTGCCAGCTGTCGCCTTACGGCACAGGACAGGCTGTTTTTT
- TRBJ2-2 TRBV2 - CASNGAIRSTGELFF TGTGCCAGCAACGGTGCTATTCGATCCACCGGGGAGCTGTTTTTT
- TRBJ1-2 TRBV27 TRBD1 CASSPEQQGAGYTF TGTGCCAGCAGTCCAGAACAACAGGGGGCAGGCTACACCTTC
- TRBJ2-3 TRBV11-3 TRBD2 CASSSGLAGVSDTQYF TGTGCCAGCAGCTCCGGACTAGCGGGAGTATCGGATACGCAGTATTTT
once TRBJ2-7 TRBV7-2 TRBD2 CASSLGSLAGIPTQYF TGTGCCAGCAGCTTAGGGTCTCTAGCGGGTATACCGACGCAGTACTTC
- TRBJ2-2 TRBV7-9 - CASSADSLTGELFF TGTGCCAGCAGCGCTGACTCTCTCACCGGGGAGCTGTTTTTT
- TRBJ1-2 TRBV11-3 TRBD1 CASSPQGPAYGYTF TGTGCCAGCAGCCCACAGGGGCCTGCCTATGGCTACACCTTC
few TRBJ2-4 TRBV7-2 - CASSLDPLEAKNIQYF TGTGCCAGCAGCCTCGACCCACTGGAGGCCAAAAACATTCAGTACTTC
- TRBJ1-1 TRBV6-5 - CASSYRGESEAFF TGTGCCAGCAGTTACAGGGGCGAGTCTGAAGCTTTCTTT
- TRBJ1-3 TRBV30 - CAWSSLTPGFGNTIYF TGTGCCTGGAGTTCTCTTACACCGGGGTTTGGAAACACCATATATTTT
once TRBJ1-3 TRBV9 - CASSAQGLRGNTIYF TGTGCCAGCAGCGCTCAGGGGTTGCGGGGAAACACCATATATTTT
- TRBJ2-5 TRBV5-4 - CASSSPGLQETQYF TGTGCCAGCAGCTCCCCGGGACTGCAAGAGACCCAGTACTTC
- TRBJ1-2 TRBV7-2 - CASSLDATYYGYTF TGTGCCAGCAGCTTAGATGCGACGTACTATGGCTACACCTTC
- TRBJ1-2 TRBV5-6 - CASSLGILGYTF TGTGCCAGCAGCTTGGGGATACTGGGCTACACCTTC
- TRBJ2-5 TRBV15 - CATSAPRAYQETQYF TGTGCCACCAGCGCCCCGAGGGCCTACCAAGAGACCCAGTACTTC
- TRBJ2-1 TRBV5-1 TRBD2 CASSLVAGGNNEQFF TGCGCCAGCAGCTTGGTGGCCGGGGGGAACAATGAGCAGTTCTTC
- TRBJ2-5 TRBV30 - CAWRLGAGHGQYF TGTGCCTGGAGACTGGGAGCGGGCCACGGCCAGTACTTC
- TRBJ2-1 TRBV10-3 - CAISDTASSYNEQFF TGTGCCATCAGTGACACAGCTAGCTCCTACAATGAGCAGTTCTTC
- TRBJ1-2 TRBV29-1 - CSVKTEGYGYTF TGCAGCGTGAAAACGGAGGGCTATGGCTACACCTTC
- TRBJ2-2 TRBV2 - CASTVGGNTGELFF TGTGCCAGCACCGTCGGCGGTAACACCGGGGAGCTGTTTTTT
few TRBJ2-2 TRBV14 - CASSQGFRGPRAGELFF TGTGCCAGCAGCCAAGGTTTCAGGGGCCCAAGGGCCGGGGAGCTGTTTTTT
many TRBJ2-5 TRBV30 TRBD1 CAWRGQGHQETQYF TGTGCCTGGAGGGGACAGGGGCACCAAGAGACCCAGTACTTC
- TRBJ1-5 TRBV6-5 TRBD1 CASSYRATGGQPQHF TGTGCCAGCAGTTACAGAGCCACAGGGGGCCAGCCCCAGCATTTT
- TRBJ2-1 TRBV25-1 TRBD2 CASSEWGGGSSYNEQFF TGTGCCAGCAGTGAATGGGGAGGCGGGAGCTCCTACAATGAGCAGTTCTTC
- TRBJ1-5 TRBV5-1 - CASSEGSGNQPQHF TGCGCCAGCAGCGAGGGAAGCGGCAATCAGCCCCAGCATTTT
- TRBJ1-2 TRBV5-6 - CASSQGNYGYTF TGTGCCAGCAGCCAGGGGAATTATGGCTACACCTTC
- TRBJ1-1 TRBV9 - CASSAGSGGRDTEAFF TGTGCCAGCAGCGCCGGGTCGGGGGGACGGGACACTGAAGCTTTCTTT
once TRBJ2-2 TRBV11-3 - CASSPSSMNTGELFF TGTGCCAGCAGCCCGAGTAGCATGAACACCGGGGAGCTGTTTTTT
- TRBJ1-2 TRBV2 - CASSVAGNYGYTF TGTGCCAGCAGTGTGGCCGGGAACTATGGCTACACCTTC
- TRBJ2-3 TRBV7-2 TRBD2 CASSPQRDTDTQYF TGTGCCAGCAGTCCACAGCGGGACACAGATACGCAGTATTTT
few TRBJ2-5 TRBV5-1 TRBD1 CASSLGTGGETQYF TGCGCCAGCAGCTTAGGGACAGGGGGAGAGACCCAGTACTTC
- TRBJ2-7 TRBV15 - CATSRQVSYEQYF TGTGCCACCAGCAGACAGGTTTCCTACGAGCAGTACTTC